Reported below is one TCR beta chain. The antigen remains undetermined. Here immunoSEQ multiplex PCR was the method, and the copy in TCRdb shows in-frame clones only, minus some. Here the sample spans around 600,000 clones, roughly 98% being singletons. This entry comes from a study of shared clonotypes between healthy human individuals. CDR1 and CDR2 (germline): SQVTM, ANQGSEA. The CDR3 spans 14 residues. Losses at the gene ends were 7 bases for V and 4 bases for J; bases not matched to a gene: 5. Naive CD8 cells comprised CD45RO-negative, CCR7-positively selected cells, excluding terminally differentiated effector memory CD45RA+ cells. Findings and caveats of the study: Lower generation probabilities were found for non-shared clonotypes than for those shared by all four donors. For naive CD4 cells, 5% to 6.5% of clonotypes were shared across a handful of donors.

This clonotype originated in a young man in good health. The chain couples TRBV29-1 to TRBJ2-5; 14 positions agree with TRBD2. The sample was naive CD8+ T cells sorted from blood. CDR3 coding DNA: TGCAGCGCGTCCGGGACTAGCGGGAGAGAGACCCAGTACTTC. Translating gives CSASGTSGRETQYF.